Listed below are T cell receptor beta chains from one sample, sequenced in a study of beta chain features in type 1 diabetes. Generated by immunoSEQ multiplex PCR, the TCRdb table keeps only in-frame clones and is missing some. The profile shows around 710,000 clones, roughly 12% of them singletons. The source material was naive CD4+ T cells from blood. All receptors derive from a man younger than 40 with type 1 diabetes. Both conserved end residues are part of each CDR3. A D gene is named only where the DNA matches it firmly. Clone size appears in some rows only: once, few, many, or a class for an expanded clone.

D gene: TRBD2
V gene: TRBV7-2
clone size: few
J gene: TRBJ2-1
CDR3 protein: CASSPTSGGVGNEQFF
CDR3 DNA: TGTGCCAGCAGCCCGACTAGCGGGGGAGTGGGGAATGAGCAGTTCTTC

D gene: .
V gene: TRBV7-9
clone size: few
J gene: TRBJ2-2
CDR3 protein: CASAFSASNDFTGELFF
CDR3 DNA: TGTGCCAGCGCCTTCTCCGCCTCGAATGACTTTACCGGGGAGCTGTTTTTT

D gene: TRBD1
V gene: TRBV6-5
clone size: few
J gene: TRBJ1-2
CDR3 protein: CASRTRDRGYYGYTF
CDR3 DNA: TGTGCCAGCAGAACCCGGGACAGGGGTTACTATGGCTACACCTTC

D gene: TRBD1
V gene: TRBV25-1
clone size: .
J gene: TRBJ2-5
CDR3 protein: CASTARTGGETQYF
CDR3 DNA: TGTGCCAGCACCGCCCGGACAGGGGGAGAGACCCAGTACTTC

D gene: TRBD1
V gene: TRBV19
clone size: .
J gene: TRBJ1-5
CDR3 protein: CASSKWTGESGNQPQHF
CDR3 DNA: TGTGCCAGTAGTAAATGGACAGGGGAGAGTGGCAATCAGCCCCAGCATTTT

D gene: .
V gene: TRBV20-1
clone size: few
J gene: TRBJ2-1
CDR3 protein: CSARAADEQFF
CDR3 DNA: TGCAGTGCTAGAGCGGCCGATGAGCAGTTCTTC

D gene: TRBD1
V gene: TRBV2
clone size: .
J gene: TRBJ1-2
CDR3 protein: CARKTGFGYTF
CDR3 DNA: TGTGCCAGGAAGACAGGGTTTGGCTACACCTTC

D gene: TRBD1
V gene: TRBV7-8
clone size: .
J gene: TRBJ1-2
CDR3 protein: CASSYTDRGGGYTF
CDR3 DNA: TGTGCCAGCAGCTACACAGACAGGGGAGGAGGCTACACCTTC

D gene: .
V gene: TRBV11-3
clone size: few
J gene: TRBJ2-1
CDR3 protein: CASSPPAGQEQFF
CDR3 DNA: TGTGCCAGCAGCCCCCCCGCAGGGCAAGAGCAGTTCTTC

D gene: .
V gene: TRBV11-2
clone size: .
J gene: TRBJ2-7
CDR3 protein: CASSLYGMAYEQYF
CDR3 DNA: TGTGCCAGCAGCTTATACGGCATGGCCTACGAGCAGTACTTC

D gene: .
V gene: TRBV27
clone size: few
J gene: TRBJ2-7
CDR3 protein: CASSLSGGSYEQYF
CDR3 DNA: TGTGCCAGCAGTTTATCTGGCGGAAGCTACGAGCAGTACTTC

D gene: TRBD2
V gene: TRBV7-9
clone size: few
J gene: TRBJ2-5
CDR3 protein: CASSTTGLAGVLGQETQYF
CDR3 DNA: TGTGCCAGCAGCACCACGGGACTAGCGGGGGTTTTGGGGCAAGAGACCCAGTACTTC

D gene: .
V gene: TRBV30
clone size: .
J gene: TRBJ1-2
CDR3 protein: CAWSRDNTNYGYTF
CDR3 DNA: TGTGCCTGGAGCCGGGACAACACTAACTATGGCTACACCTTC

D gene: .
V gene: TRBV7-9
clone size: .
J gene: TRBJ2-1
CDR3 protein: CASSLAISYNEQFF
CDR3 DNA: TGTGCCAGCAGTTTAGCCATCTCCTACAATGAGCAGTTCTTC

D gene: TRBD1
V gene: TRBV4-2
clone size: .
J gene: TRBJ1-2
CDR3 protein: CASSQEEGTGSHYGYTF
CDR3 DNA: TGTGCCAGCAGCCAAGAGGAGGGGACAGGGTCCCACTATGGCTACACCTTC

D gene: .
V gene: TRBV2
clone size: .
J gene: TRBJ2-2
CDR3 protein: CASSEASRRLGANTGELFF
CDR3 DNA: TGTGCCAGCAGTGAAGCGTCTCGCCGTCTTGGGGCGAACACCGGGGAGCTGTTTTTT

D gene: .
V gene: TRBV4-3
clone size: few
J gene: TRBJ1-2
CDR3 protein: CASRSESGGDYGYTF
CDR3 DNA: TGCGCCAGCAGATCGGAGTCCGGGGGCGATTATGGCTACACCTTC

D gene: TRBD2
V gene: TRBV9
clone size: .
J gene: TRBJ2-5
CDR3 protein: CASSLRGERGETQYF
CDR3 DNA: TGTGCCAGCAGCCTCCGCGGGGAGCGGGGAGAGACCCAGTACTTC

D gene: TRBD2
V gene: TRBV5-1
clone size: few
J gene: TRBJ2-3
CDR3 protein: CASGVGTSGQDTQYF
CDR3 DNA: TGCGCCAGCGGTGTGGGGACTAGCGGCCAAGATACGCAGTATTTT

D gene: TRBD2
V gene: TRBV10-3
clone size: .
J gene: TRBJ2-5
CDR3 protein: CAIGLAGETQYF
CDR3 DNA: TGTGCCATCGGACTAGCTGGAGAGACCCAGTACTTC

D gene: TRBD2
V gene: TRBV5-6
clone size: few
J gene: TRBJ2-3
CDR3 protein: CASSSIGLAGGSDTQYF
CDR3 DNA: TGTGCCAGCAGCTCCATCGGACTAGCGGGGGGAAGTGATACGCAGTATTTT

D gene: .
V gene: TRBV28
clone size: few
J gene: TRBJ2-3
CDR3 protein: CASGPQGKGDTQYF
CDR3 DNA: TGTGCCAGCGGCCCCCAGGGGAAGGGGGATACGCAGTATTTT

D gene: TRBD1
V gene: TRBV25-1
clone size: few
J gene: TRBJ1-5
CDR3 protein: CASSVTGANQPQHF
CDR3 DNA: TGTGCCAGCAGTGTGACAGGGGCCAATCAGCCCCAGCATTTT

D gene: TRBD2
V gene: TRBV2
clone size: .
J gene: TRBJ2-5
CDR3 protein: CASSELTSGGEKTQYF
CDR3 DNA: TGTGCCAGCAGTGAGCTGACTAGCGGGGGGGAGAAGACCCAGTACTTC

D gene: .
V gene: TRBV11-2
clone size: few
J gene: TRBJ2-7
CDR3 protein: CASSLGLVSYEQYF
CDR3 DNA: TGTGCCAGCAGCTTGGGACTGGTATCCTACGAGCAGTACTTC

D gene: .
V gene: TRBV7-2
clone size: .
J gene: TRBJ2-1
CDR3 protein: CASSSLTGYTYNEQFF
CDR3 DNA: TGTGCCAGCAGCTCGTTGACGGGATATACCTACAATGAGCAGTTCTTC

D gene: .
V gene: TRBV6-6
clone size: few
J gene: TRBJ1-4
CDR3 protein: CASSRQVEVEKLFF
CDR3 DNA: TGTGCCAGCAGCCGACAGGTGGAGGTTGAAAAACTGTTTTTT

D gene: .
V gene: TRBV11-2
clone size: .
J gene: TRBJ2-2
CDR3 protein: CASIWDTNTGELFF
CDR3 DNA: TGTGCCAGCATTTGGGATACGAACACCGGGGAGCTGTTTTTT

D gene: .
V gene: TRBV30
clone size: .
J gene: TRBJ1-2
CDR3 protein: CAWRLAGRPLYGYTF
CDR3 DNA: TGTGCCTGGAGGTTGGCAGGAAGACCCCTCTATGGCTACACCTTC